These 18 T cell receptor beta chains came from one sample sequenced in a study of blood T cell repertoires in COVID-19. Profiled with immunoSEQ multiplex PCR; TCRdb holds only in-frame clones, not every one. The sample lists roughly 250,000 clones; around 89% were seen once. Sequencing was performed on peripheral blood. All receptors come from a woman aged 40 to 49 with acute or convalescent COVID-19.

DNA of the CDR3: TGTGCCAGCACCCGGGATCGCGGGGAAACAGATACGCAGTATTTT. It codes for CASTRDRGETDTQYF. The chain joins TRBV9 to TRBJ2-3; D is possibly TRBD2 (6 bases). The V and J ends lost 6 bases and 3 bases respectively, with 17 bases between them. Germline V gene data show CDR1 as SGDLS and CDR2 as YYNGEE. This CDR3 is built from 15 residues. Based on the CDR3 plus reference TRBV9 and TRBJ2-3, the full variable domain is DSGVTQTPKHLITATGQRVTLRCSPRSGDLSVYWYQQSLDQGLQFLIQYYNGEERAKGNILERFSAQQFPDLHSELNLSSLELGDSALYFCASTRDRGETDTQYFGPGTRLTVL.

This chain joins TRBV10-3 and TRBJ1-6; 8 bases agree with TRBD1. Germline assignment: CDR1 ENHRY and CDR2 SYGVKD. J was trimmed by 7 bases and V by 2 bases; bases with no gene match: 7. CDR3 length: 16 residues. The CDR3: CAISERLQGGNSPLHF. CDR3 nucleotide sequence: TGTGCCATCAGTGAGAGGTTACAGGGGGGAAATTCACCCCTCCACTTT.

The V and J genes are TRBV19 and TRBJ1-5, with 7 bases lining up with TRBD1. This CDR3 is 16 amino acids long. Germline CDR1 LNHDA, CDR2 SQIVND (reference sequence). The trim removed 4 bases at V and 5 bases at J, leaving 11 bases unmatched. CDR3 region: CASSTGYRGGDQPQHF. Written as DNA, the CDR3 is TGTGCCAGTAGTACCGGATACAGGGGAGGCGATCAGCCCCAGCATTTT.

The chain carries TRBV5-1 and TRBJ2-3, with 10 bases fitting TRBD1. The ends lost 4 bases at V and 5 bases at J; junction bases unmatched: 10. CDR1 is SGHRS and CDR2 is YFSETQ in the germline V gene. The CDR3 totals 16 residues. Here the CDR3 DNA reads TGCGCCAGCAGCCCACCCGGGACAGGGGCTGGAGATACGCAGTATTTT. Protein sequence: CASSPPGTGAGDTQYF. The entire variable domain, with the rest obtained from reference TRBV5-1 and TRBJ2-3, is as follows: KAGVTQTPRYLIKTRGQQVTLSCSPISGHRSVSWYQQTPGQGLQFLFEYFSETQRNKGNFPGRFSGRQFSNSRSEMNVSTLELGDSALYLCASSPPGTGAGDTQYFGPGTRLTVL.

J is TRBJ2-3 and V is TRBV12-5; D might be TRBD2 (7 bases). The V end lost 3 bases, the J end lost 4 bases, and 11 bases lay between the germline ends. CDR1 is LGHNT, CDR2 FRNRAP, per germline. The CDR3 covers 14 residues. The CDR3 DNA follows: TGTGCTAGTGGTTTAGGGGGGGGATCAGATACGCAGTATTTT. Its protein product is CASGLGGGSDTQYF.

The V gene is TRBV4-2, the J gene TRBJ1-5; 7 bases align to TRBD1. Germline values: CDR1 LGHNA, CDR2 YNFKEQ. The ends lost 0 bases at V and 4 bases at J; junction bases unmatched: 6. CDR3 size: 16 residues. Here the CDR3 reads CASSQDNTGENQPQHF. Written as DNA, the CDR3 is TGTGCCAGCAGCCAAGATAATACAGGGGAAAATCAGCCCCAGCATTTT.

This chain joins TRBV9 and TRBJ2-1; D is possibly TRBD2 (6 bases). This CDR3 comprises 15 residues. Germline-derived CDR1 and CDR2 are SGDLS and YYNGEE. The germline V and J ends were trimmed by 0 bases and 8 bases, with 15 bases remaining between them. The CDR3, as DNA: TGTGCCAGCAGCGTAGGTGGGCGGGGCCAGGATGAGCAGTTCTTC. Protein product: CASSVGGRGQDEQFF.

The rearrangement links TRBV25-1 to TRBJ2-2, with TRBD1 matching 8 bases. V trimming: 3 bases; J trimming: 5 bases; junction bases outside the gene matches: 2. The CDR3 has 14 residues. Germline V gene sequence: CDR1 MGHDK, CDR2 SYGVNS. This CDR3 reads CASSDRTGTGELFF. The CDR3 nucleotides are TGTGCCAGCAGTGATCGGACAGGGACCGGGGAGCTGTTTTTT.

The rearrangement joins TRBV3-1 (or the pseudogene TRBV3-2) to TRBJ1-2; no firm D call. V was cut by 1 base and J by 8 bases, with 8 bases left in between. This CDR3 region has 12 residues. The germline gives CDR1 LGHDT, CDR2 YNNKEL (reference sequence). CDR3 sequence reads: CASSQVSGGYTF. CDR3 nucleotide sequence: TGTGCCAGCAGCCAAGTATCAGGAGGCTACACCTTC.

In the case of this clone: At one of its ends the junction is not consistent with the germline gene, which may arise from a read error. The chain carries TRBV30 and TRBJ1-1; 7 bases are a match to TRBD1. This CDR3 has 16 amino acids. CDR1 GTSNPN and CDR2 SVGIG come from the germline V gene (reference sequence). The CDR3 DNA sequence: TGTGCCTGGAGGCAGGGGGTAAGGGGCCCACACTGGACCATACTCTTT. This encodes CAWRQGVRGPHWTILF. Variable domain in full (rest from reference TRBV30 and TRBJ1-1): SQTIHQWPATLVQPVGSPLSLECTVEGTSNPNLYWYRQAAGRGLQLLFYSVGIGQISSEVPQNLSASRPQDRQFILSSKKLLLSDSGFYLCAWRQGVRGPHWTILFGQGTRLTVV.

This clone is a singleton in its sample. The rearrangement links TRBV5-1 to TRBJ1-4; TRBD1 might be the D (5 bases). The CDR3 contains 13 residues. Trimming shortened V by 7 bases and J by 8 bases, and 15 bases separated the two germline ends. Germline assignment: CDR1 SGHRS and CDR2 YFSETQ. This CDR3 is CASSPGGVEKLFF. CDR3 DNA: TGCGCCAGCTCCCCGGGGGGGGTCGAAAAACTGTTTTTT.

The V and J genes are TRBV6-5 and TRBJ1-5; no definite D call. The CDR3 covers 13 residues. Germline assignment: CDR1 MNHEY and CDR2 SVGAGI. V lost 0 bases, J lost 11 bases, and 11 bases lay in between. CDR3 sequence (DNA): TGTGCCAGCAGTTACTCGGATGGTCGGGCCCAGCATTTT. It codes for CASSYSDGRAQHF.

This chain connects TRBV11-2 to TRBJ1-1, with D perhaps matching TRBD1 (5 bases). The CDR3 has 14 residues. V was trimmed by 1 base and J by 4 bases, leaving 10 bases between them. Per the germline V gene, CDR1 is SGHAT and CDR2 is FQNNGV. The CDR3 DNA is TGTGCCAGCAGCTTAGGACAGCTTTTCACTGAAGCTTTCTTT. Its protein product is CASSLGQLFTEAFF.

This rearrangement joins TRBV15 to TRBJ1-5, with D maybe TRBD1 (6 bases). The CDR3 covers 16 residues. V was shortened by 0 bases and J by 1 base, with 10 bases between the two germline ends. Germline CDR1 is LNHNV and CDR2 is YYDKDF (reference sequence). The CDR3 sequence: CATSRDGDTSNQPQHF. CDR3 DNA: TGTGCCACCAGCAGAGATGGGGACACAAGCAATCAGCCCCAGCATTTT.

The genes are TRBV25-1 and TRBJ1-6; D is uncertain. Germline values: CDR1 MGHDK, CDR2 SYGVNS. The CDR3 length is 14 residues. With 6 bases removed from V and 7 bases from J, the gap between germline ends came to 13 bases. DNA for the CDR3: TGTGCCAGCAGGGCGGTTGGAAGAAATTCACCCCTCCACTTT. As protein: CASRAVGRNSPLHF.

J is TRBJ2-7 and V is TRBV6-6; D may be TRBD1 (5 bases). This CDR3 is 13 amino acids long. Germline values: CDR1 MNHNY, CDR2 SVGAGI (reference sequence). Trimming took off 6 bases at V and 3 bases at J, with 12 bases between the two ends. In DNA, the CDR3 is TGTGCCAGCAGCCTCCGACAGTACTACGAGCAGTACGTC. Translation: CASSLRQYYEQYV.

CDR3 amino acids: CASSPPGRSPTDTQYF. CDR3 sequence (DNA): TGTGCCAGCTCACCACCAGGCAGGTCCCCCACAGATACGCAGTATTTT. The chain links TRBV18 to TRBJ2-3; the D is unclear. The CDR3 length is 16 residues. CDR1 and CDR2 (germline): KGHSH, LQKENI. V was clipped by 0 bases and J by 2 bases, with 12 bases between them.

This chain uses TRBV9 with TRBJ2-1, with TRBD2 matching 8 bases. Germline V gives CDR1 SGDLS, CDR2 YYNGEE. J lost 8 bases, V lost 1 base, and 8 bases had no gene match. The CDR3 length is 15 residues. The CDR3 loop reads CASSVLTGGPDEQFF. The CDR3 DNA is TGTGCCAGCAGCGTACTTACGGGGGGGCCGGATGAGCAGTTCTTC.